These 4 T cell receptor beta chains came from one sample sequenced in a study of radiation and T cells in renal cell carcinoma. Here immunoSEQ multiplex PCR was the method, and the copy in TCRdb shows in-frame clones only, minus some. The sample consists of about 77,000 clones, over 80% of them appearing once. The time point here: blood 4 weeks post-SBRT, at nephrectomy. The treatment denotes: 15 Gy SBRT to primary tumor, nephrectomy 4 weeks later. The starting material was blood, obtained from a patient whose treatment included radiotherapy and nephrectomy. These receptors came from a woman aged 55-70 years with renal cell carcinoma.

The CDR3 DNA follows: TGTGCCAGCAGCCAAGACTTGGGGGGGCCCCAGCATTTT. Its protein product is CASSQDLGGPQHF. V usage is TRBV4-2 and J usage is TRBJ1-5; a possible D gene is TRBD1 (5 bases). The germline V and J ends were trimmed by 0 bases and 9 bases, with 9 bases remaining between them. From germline, CDR1 is LGHNA and CDR2 YNFKEQ. CDR3 length: 13 residues.

CDR3 region: CASTPGPENTEAFF. DNA for the CDR3: TGTGCCAGCACCCCCGGACCAGAGAACACTGAAGCTTTCTTT. V gene TRBV6-4 combines with J gene TRBJ1-1; D gene unclear. Germline CDR1 MRHNA, CDR2 SNTAGT. Trimming took off 7 bases at V and 1 base at J, with 13 bases between the two ends. The CDR3 has 14 residues.

This clone showed up just a few times. The gene calls are TRBV7-9 and TRBJ1-1, with D tentatively TRBD1 (5 bases). Trimming took off 1 base at V and 7 bases at J, with 7 bases between the two ends. Germline V gives CDR1 SEHNR, CDR2 FQNEAQ (reference sequence). This CDR3 region has 12 residues. CDR3 bases: TGTGCCAGCAGCTTAGGCAGGGTTGAAGCTTTCTTT. It translates to CASSLGRVEAFF.

The rearrangement links TRBV5-1 to TRBJ1-2; 10 bases line up with TRBD1. Losses at the gene ends were 5 bases for V and 6 bases for J; bases not matched to a gene: 4. The V gene's germline CDR1 is SGHRS and CDR2 YFSETQ. CDR3 length: 13 amino acids. CDR3 in DNA: TGCGCCAGCAGGGACAGGGGGAGACATGGCTACACCTTC. Protein sequence: CASRDRGRHGYTF.